What follows are 15 T cell receptor beta chains derived from one specimen sequenced in a study of shared clonotypes between healthy human individuals. Using immunoSEQ multiplex PCR, the repertoire was profiled, and TCRdb retains in-frame clones only, with some absent. The table includes roughly 1,500,000 clones, about 98% detected once. The sample consisted of naive CD4+ T cells sorted from blood. Sample subset: CD45RA+ positively selected. The receptors come from a man aged 25-45 years in good health.

V usage is TRBV2 and J usage is TRBJ2-1; 10 positions agree with TRBD2. The CDR3 has 14 residues. CDR1 and CDR2 from the germline V gene are SNHLY and FYNNEI. The trim removed 3 bases at V and 12 bases at J, leaving 8 bases unmatched. CDR3 DNA sequence: TGTGCCAGCAGTGAGAGGGCTAGCGGGAGTGGGCAGTTCTTC. Residues: CASSERASGSGQFF.

The rearrangement joins TRBV9 to TRBJ2-1; D is unresolved. The germline V gene has CDR1 SGDLS and CDR2 YYNGEE. V lost 0 bases, J lost 3 bases, and 4 bases lay in between. This CDR3 is built from 13 residues. CDR3 coding DNA: TGTGCCAGCAGCGTAGATCTCTACAATGAGCAGTTCTTC. Translation: CASSVDLYNEQFF.

The V gene is TRBV18, the J gene TRBJ1-3, with D possibly being TRBD1 (6 bases). Trimming stripped 0 bases from V and 8 bases from J, with 20 bases between. Looked up from germline, CDR1 is KGHSH and CDR2 is LQKENI. This CDR3 spans 17 amino acids. CDR3 loop: CASSPPSRGRRLDTIYF. The CDR3 DNA follows: TGTGCCAGCTCACCACCGTCCCGGGGGCGCCGCCTTGACACCATATATTTT.

The chain couples TRBV2 to TRBJ2-3; TRBD1 or TRBD2 may be the D gene (5 bases each). Trimming took off 3 bases at V and 5 bases at J, with 9 bases between the two ends. Per the germline V gene, CDR1 is SNHLY and CDR2 is FYNNEI. The CDR3 runs to 13 residues. In DNA, the CDR3 is TGTGCCAGCAGTGACGGGGCCCAAGATACGCAGTATTTT. Amino acids: CASSDGAQDTQYF.

The J gene is TRBJ2-7, the V gene TRBV5-6; 7 bases agree with TRBD2. The J segment lost 0 bases and the V segment lost 6 bases, leaving 15 bases of the junction unmatched. The CDR3 spans 17 residues. Looked up from germline, CDR1 is SGHDT and CDR2 is YYEEEE. The CDR3 protein is CASTLAPRAGTSYEQYF. CDR3 nucleotides: TGTGCCAGCACCCTAGCTCCCCGAGCGGGAACCTCCTACGAGCAGTACTTC.

The chain links TRBV18 to TRBJ2-2; 7 positions match TRBD1. CDR1 is KGHSH, CDR2 LQKENI, per germline. J lost 4 bases, V lost 2 bases, and 7 bases had no gene match. The length of the CDR3 is 16 residues. Here the CDR3 reads CASSPNRDSVTGELFF. In nucleotides, the CDR3 is TGTGCCAGCTCACCAAACCGGGACAGTGTCACCGGGGAGCTGTTTTTT.

The chain couples TRBV9 to TRBJ1-4; 7 nucleotides line up with TRBD1. V lost 0 bases, J lost 6 bases, and 5 bases stayed unmatched. The CDR3 sequence is 15 residues long. CDR1 and CDR2 from the germline V gene are SGDLS and YYNGEE. CDR3 sequence: CASSVDQGVYEKLFF. Here the CDR3 DNA reads TGTGCCAGCAGCGTAGACCAGGGGGTCTATGAAAAACTGTTTTTT.

CDR3 nucleotides: TGCGCCAGCAGCCAAGATCAGGCCCGGGGGAGCTATGGCTACACCTTC. It translates to CASSQDQARGSYGYTF. The chain links TRBV4-1 to TRBJ1-2, with D maybe TRBD1 (5 bases). The length of the CDR3 is 16 residues. Trimming took 0 bases from V and 4 from J, leaving 15 bases between them. Germline loops: CDR1 MGHRA, CDR2 YSYEKL.

The chain carries TRBV4-3 and TRBJ2-7, with 13 bases lining up with TRBD2. The CDR3 is made up of 17 amino acids. In germline, CDR1 is LGHNA, CDR2 YSLEER. J gave up 3 bases and V 2 bases, and 7 bases lay outside the gene matches. The CDR3 loop reads CASSQLARTSGSYEQYF. Written as DNA, the CDR3 is TGCGCCAGCAGCCAACTCGCCCGGACTAGCGGGAGCTACGAGCAGTACTTC.

A single count supports this clone. In DNA form, the CDR3 reads TGTGCCAGCAGCTTAGAGTCCCAGTTCACCTACAATGAGCAGTTCTTC. This sequence encodes CASSLESQFTYNEQFF. This sequence joins TRBV7-8 and TRBJ2-1; D call uncertain. The CDR3 extends over 16 amino acids. The V and J ends lost 1 base and 2 bases respectively, with 12 bases between them. CDR1 and CDR2 (germline): SGHVS, FQNEAQ.

J is TRBJ2-7 and V is TRBV27; D not resolved. Per germline, CDR1 MNHEY and CDR2 SMNVEV (reference sequence). This CDR3 has 15 residues. V lost 6 bases and J lost 3, with 18 bases in between. The CDR3 DNA reads TGTGCCAGCAGCAAAAGGGCTCAGACGCTCTACGAGCAGTACTTC. Translating gives CASSKRAQTLYEQYF.

This chain uses TRBV14 with TRBJ2-3; D might be TRBD2 (6 bases). Germline V gives CDR1 SGHDN, CDR2 FVKESK. Trimming stripped 4 bases from V and 4 bases from J, with 18 bases between. This CDR3 is 16 amino acids long. The CDR3 sequence is CASSRREGLGSDTQYF. The CDR3 DNA is TGTGCCAGCAGCCGTCGCGAGGGACTGGGATCAGATACGCAGTATTTT.

The V gene is TRBV2, the J gene TRBJ2-2; TRBD2 aligns across 7 bases. Germline V gene sequence: CDR1 SNHLY, CDR2 FYNNEI. V trimming: 8 bases; J trimming: 0 bases; junction bases outside the gene matches: 6. The length of the CDR3 is 15 residues. The CDR3 DNA reads TGTGCCAGCGGACCTAGCGGTTCGAACACCGGGGAGCTGTTTTTT. Encoded protein: CASGPSGSNTGELFF.

V gene TRBV6-1 combines with J gene TRBJ2-3, with no clear D. The CDR3 is 14 residues long. The germline gives CDR1 MNHNS, CDR2 SASEGT. The germline V and J ends were trimmed by 2 bases and 0 bases, with 6 bases remaining between them. Here the CDR3 DNA reads TGTGCCAGCAGTGAACAGGTTAGCACAGATACGCAGTATTTT. Protein product: CASSEQVSTDTQYF.

This clone showed up just once. The V and J genes are TRBV30 and TRBJ1-5; 11 positions agree with TRBD1. CDR3 length: 16 amino acids. Trimming took 5 bases from V and 8 from J; bases not matched to a gene: 14. The germline V gene has CDR1 GTSNPN and CDR2 SVGIG (reference sequence). The CDR3, as DNA: TGTGCCTGGTCGGACAGGGGGCGTTCCGGGCCGAAGCCCCAGCATTTT. This translates into CAWSDRGRSGPKPQHF.